This is a list of T cell receptor beta chains from one sample in a study of T cells in Graves' hyperthyroidism and ophthalmopathy. TCRdb used MiXCR to reprocess the multiplex PCR reads, holding one entry per CDR3 protein. The top ten clones hold 30% to 35% of a sample with 250,000 to 400,000 distinct CDR3 sequences, roughly an eighth of them seen once. Sequencing was performed on blood. These receptors were collected from a woman in her thirties or forties with Graves' ophthalmopathy. CDR3s leave out the opening cysteine and the closing phenylalanine or tryptophan. Each record gives: V gene, J gene, CDR3 protein.

>TRBV3-1|TRBJ2-7
ASSPQQGYEQY
>TRBV28|TRBJ2-1
ASSLTAGGLHNEQF
>TRBV27|TRBJ2-1
ASSSRQGFVYNEQF
>TRBV7-9|TRBJ2-7
ASSPDRGGYEQY
>TRBV18|TRBJ2-5
ASSDQTETQY
>TRBV27|TRBJ2-3
ASSFSVYGADTQY
>TRBV5-6|TRBJ2-3
ASSLQGRADTQY
>TRBV6-1|TRBJ2-1
ASSQENNEQF
>TRBV19|TRBJ2-2
ASSTQGSGELF
>TRBV6-1|TRBJ2-3
ASKGRGGTDTQY
>TRBV14|TRBJ1-2
ASSQAGGGTYGYT
>TRBV27|TRBJ2-7
AIGGAGGEEQY
>TRBV12-3/TRBV12-4|TRBJ2-7
ASSQGQGFREQY
>TRBV30|TRBJ2-1
AWSHGLAGYNEQF
>TRBV7-9|TRBJ2-3
ASSYQRTGGGDTQY
>TRBV11-2|TRBJ2-3
ASSFGATGDTQY
>TRBV6-1|TRBJ2-7
ASSRDRYYEQY
>TRBV29-1|TRBJ2-1
SVRDLWEYNEQF
>TRBV20-1|TRBJ1-2
SAPRDRSNYGYT
>TRBV28|TRBJ1-5
ASRQGWGSNQPQH
>TRBV5-6|TRBJ2-3
ASSPTPGGDTQY
>TRBV6-1|TRBJ2-7
ATNLGAYEQY
>TRBV29-1|TRBJ2-5
SVEDLLRREGPV
>TRBV29-1|TRBJ2-1
SVRGGSRYEQF
>TRBV6-1|TRBJ1-1
ASSEGSVGAF
>TRBV12-3/TRBV12-4|TRBJ2-7
ASSFGGTSYEQY
>TRBV3-1|TRBJ1-4
ASSSRPEEKLF
>TRBV7-2|TRBJ2-7
ASSRTGGASYEQY
>TRBV5-5|TRBJ2-1
ASSFFRTGYNEQF
>TRBV4-1|TRBJ1-6
ASRRTGGALAPLH